The present T cell receptor beta chain was sequenced within a study of blood T cell repertoires in COVID-19. In the study overall: Researchers got acute and convalescent COVID-19 samples from the United States, Italy and Spain.

In the original workflow: It was from reference gene primer amplification that nucleated cell counts were estimated. TCRdb's table, derived via immunoSEQ multiplex PCR, lists solely in-frame clones and lacks some. Clone size and the V and J calls come from that table; the DNA yielded D and trimming. The table lists 99,000 or so clones, roughly four fifths of them singletons, with under 5.5% in the top ten. The CDR3 sequence is 14 residues long. Germline-derived CDR1 and CDR2 are SEHNR and FQNEAQ (reference sequence). V lost 8 bases, J lost 1 base, and 7 bases stayed unmatched. Sequencing input: peripheral blood. This sequence joins TRBV7-9 and TRBJ2-5; 7 positions match TRBD1. This receptor was identified in a man aged 55 to 70 with acute or convalescent COVID-19. Here the CDR3 reads CASAAYRGQETQYF. CDR3 bases: TGTGCCAGCGCCGCTTACAGGGGCCAAGAGACCCAGTACTTC.